The clone carrying this TCR beta chain was counted only a few times. Germline V gene lookup returns CDR1 MNHEY and CDR2 SVGAGI. The CDR3 contains 14 residues. Trimming pared 2 bases from V and 8 bases from J, leaving 15 bases between. This specimen comes from a study of blood T cell repertoires in COVID-19. In the study overall: Donors in the United States, Italy and Spain gave samples during acute or convalescent COVID-19. T cells, B-cell-depleted T cells, or PBMCs provided the cDNA or gDNA that served as material.

Data came from immunoSEQ multiplex PCR; TCRdb stores just in-frame clones and leaves some out. Of roughly 400,000 clones in the sample, 70% to 90% are singletons; the top ten hold 2% to 2.5%. This TCR was sampled from a woman in her sixties with COVID-19, enrolled during active disease. The V call is TRBV6-5, the J call TRBJ1-2, with D tentatively TRBD1 (5 bases). The sample comprised peripheral blood. The CDR3 loop reads CASSYPAGLGGYTF. The CDR3 DNA reads as TGTGCCAGCAGTTACCCTGCAGGGCTGGGGGGCTACACCTTC.